Listed here are 2 T cell receptor beta chains from one sample, sequenced in a study of T cells in Graves' hyperthyroidism and ophthalmopathy. Researchers took RNA transcripts and amplified the TCR beta CDR3 regions from them. A first-round RT-PCR of the TCR CDR3 used the HTBI primer set. A single record per CDR3 protein comes from TCRdb applying MiXCR to the multiplex PCR reads. This sample has approximately 600,000 distinct CDR3 sequences, with roughly 20% found just once. Input material: blood. The origin of the receptors is a man aged 30-40 years with Graves' ophthalmopathy.

The chain has TRBV11-1 and TRBJ1-1, with TRBD1 matching 12 bases. The CDR3 is 16 residues long. The germline gives CDR1 SGHAT, CDR2 FQDESV (reference sequence). V trimming: 5 bases; J trimming: 1 base; junction bases outside the gene matches: 5. This chain's CDR3 is CASSQGQGAANTEAFF. The CDR3 DNA reads TGTGCCAGCAGCCAGGGACAGGGGGCGGCGAACACTGAAGCTTTCTTT.

V usage is TRBV9 and J usage is TRBJ2-1; 7 positions match TRBD1. V lost 2 bases to trimming and J lost 5 bases; unmatched junction nucleotides: 7. The CDR3 covers 15 residues. Germline CDR1 is SGDLS and CDR2 is YYNGEE. CDR3 in DNA: TGTGCCAGCAGCGTTTCCGGGACAGAGAACAATGAGCAGTTCTTC. It translates to CASSVSGTENNEQFF.